This T cell receptor (beta chain) was profiled in a study of T cells and Merkel cell carcinoma outcomes. Only in-frame clones appear in the TCRdb table, and some are missing; sequencing was by immunoSEQ multiplex PCR. The sample shows around 15,000 clones, 87% of them seen only once. V trimming: 3 bases; J trimming: 0 bases; junction bases outside the gene matches: 11. CDR3 length: 17 residues. In germline, CDR1 is SGHTA, CDR2 FQGNSA. The sequencing input was tumor tissue from Merkel cell carcinoma. The TCR was taken from a human donor with Merkel cell carcinoma. The chain uses TRBV7-2 and TRBJ2-7; 7 positions agree with TRBD2. The CDR3 sequence is CASSFDLGLVSSYEQYF. CDR3 coding DNA: TGTGCCAGCAGCTTTGATCTAGGACTAGTAAGCTCCTACGAGCAGTACTTC.